These 22 T cell receptor beta chains came from one sample sequenced in a study of T-cell reconstitution after alpha-beta-depleted transplantation in children. During its preparation, the TCRbeta library received unique molecular identifiers. TCRdb called the PCR reads again in MiXCR, with one record for every CDR3 protein. The sample has 600,000 to 800,000 distinct CDR3 sequences, around 12% seen once. The source material was PBMCs, sampled before TCRalphabeta/CD19-depleted stem cell transplant. The receptors here all came from a girl aged 2-10 years with congenital amegakaryocytic thrombocytopenia, due to receive a stem cell transplant.

This CDR3 reads CASSASRLVQETQYF. DNA of the CDR3: TGTGCCAGCAGCGCCTCCCGCCTCGTCCAAGAGACCCAGTACTTC. The chain couples TRBV7-9 to TRBJ2-5; D gene unclear. This CDR3 is 15 amino acids long. Trimming took 5 bases from V and 1 from J, leaving 14 bases between them. The germline gives CDR1 SEHNR, CDR2 FQNEAQ (reference sequence).

On this clonotype: Being one base from a much bigger clone, this may be a read error. The chain combines TRBV5-1 with TRBJ2-3; D remains unclear. TRBJ1-5 explains the end of the DNA better; the J call may be wrong. Germline V gene lookup returns CDR1 SGHRS and CDR2 YFSETQ. The CDR3 runs 15 residues. CDR3 DNA sequence: TGCGCCAGCAGCTTGGTAGCGGGAGATACAGATACGCAGCATTTT. Translation gives CASSLVAGDTDTQHF.

This clonotype has more than one count but fewer than ten. The J gene is TRBJ2-7, the V gene TRBV20-1; 7 bases line up with TRBD2. The germline V gene has CDR1 DFQATT and CDR2 SNEGSKA (reference sequence). V was clipped by 3 bases and J by 5 bases; unmatched bases: 10. This CDR3 spans 14 amino acids. CDR3 protein: CSASWGGPPNEQYF. CDR3 nucleotide sequence: TGCAGTGCTAGTTGGGGAGGGCCCCCGAACGAGCAGTACTTC.

This clonotype was detected many times. The chain employs TRBV3-1 and TRBJ2-3, with TRBD2 matching 9 bases. The CDR3 runs to 15 residues. Germline values: CDR1 LGHDT, CDR2 YNNKEL (reference sequence). After removal of 2 bases from V and 2 bases from J, the junction contained 2 bases not matched to a gene. The CDR3 DNA follows: TGTGCCAGCAGCCAACTAGCGGGGTCCACAGATACGCAGTATTTT. Translation: CASSQLAGSTDTQYF.

This chain links TRBV3-1 with TRBJ2-1; weak D call: TRBD2 (5 bases). Trimming stripped 1 base from V and 8 bases from J, with 12 bases between. Germline V gives CDR1 LGHDT, CDR2 YNNKEL (reference sequence). This CDR3 spans 14 amino acids. The CDR3 DNA reads as TGTGCCAGCAGCCAAGCCTGGAGCGGCCATGAGCAGTTCTTC. Translating it yields CASSQAWSGHEQFF.

J is TRBJ2-5 and V is TRBV10-3; TRBD2 matches at 9 bases. V dropped 4 bases and J dropped 5; count of bases not matched to a gene: 2. Germline CDR1 ENHRY, CDR2 SYGVKD. This CDR3 contains 13 residues. As DNA, the CDR3 is TGTGCCATCAGTGGCGGGAGGGATGAGACCCAGTACTTC. The encoded protein is CAISGGRDETQYF.

The J gene is TRBJ2-2, the V gene TRBV29-1; D is ambiguous. CDR1 SQVTM and CDR2 ANQGSEA come from the germline V gene. V shed 1 base and J shed 6 bases, with 15 bases lying between them. The CDR3 has 15 residues. CDR3 loop: CSVEGPVLGSGELFF. For the CDR3, the DNA is TGCAGCGTTGAAGGGCCGGTTTTAGGGTCCGGGGAGCTGTTTTTT.

This chain joins TRBV20-1 and TRBJ2-5; TRBD2 matches at 8 bases. CDR1 DFQATT and CDR2 SNEGSKA come from the germline V gene (reference sequence). V shed 0 bases and J 1 base; nucleotides not matched to a gene: 7. The CDR3 is 16 residues long. The CDR3 loop reads CSARDLTSGVQETQYF. The CDR3 bases are TGCAGTGCTAGAGATCTAACTAGCGGAGTCCAAGAGACCCAGTACTTC.

The DNA for the CDR3 is TGTGCCAGCAGCCAAGACAATTCCGCAGATACGCAGTATTTT. This sequence encodes CASSQDNSADTQYF. This chain connects TRBV14 to TRBJ2-3, with D unclear. V shed 0 bases and J shed 4 bases, with 8 bases lying between them. Germline-derived CDR1 and CDR2 are SGHDN and FVKESK. This CDR3 has 14 residues.

The rearrangement uses TRBV7-2 and TRBJ2-1, with TRBD2 matching 8 bases. Germline CDR1 and CDR2: SGHTA and FQGNSA. V lost 7 bases and J lost 8; bases outside the gene matches: 7. The length of the CDR3 is 13 residues. CDR3 sequence reads: CASTGGRSYEQFF. The CDR3 DNA reads TGTGCCAGCACAGGCGGGAGGAGCTATGAGCAGTTCTTC.

This clonotype showed up just a few times. The chain has TRBV7-6 and TRBJ1-2; the D is unclear. This CDR3 has 17 residues. The germline CDR1 and CDR2 sequences are SGHVS and FNYEAQ. Trimming pared 5 bases from V and 0 bases from J, leaving 19 bases between. This CDR3 is CASSPSELKLANYGYTF. The CDR3 DNA reads as TGTGCCAGCAGCCCCAGTGAGTTGAAGTTAGCTAACTATGGCTACACCTTC.

In its sample, this clonotype was seen many times. The rearrangement links TRBV5-6 to TRBJ2-1; 10 bases agree with TRBD2. Per the germline V gene, CDR1 is SGHDT and CDR2 is YYEEEE. The CDR3 has 17 amino acids. Trimming took 4 bases from V and 6 from J; bases not matched to a gene: 13. CDR3 in amino acids: CASSLDTLAGVSNEQFF. The DNA of the CDR3 is TGTGCCAGCAGCCTGGACACTCTAGCGGGAGTTTCCAATGAGCAGTTCTTC.

In its sample, this clonotype was seen many times. V is TRBV20-1 and J is TRBJ1-1, with a tentative D call TRBD1 (5 bases). The V gene lost 0 bases and the J gene lost 4 bases, with 9 bases spanning the gap. CDR3 size: 13 residues. CDR1 and CDR2 (germline): DFQATT, SNEGSKA (reference sequence). In DNA form, the CDR3 reads TGCAGTGCTAGAGATCGGGGGGGCACTGAAGCTTTCTTT. This sequence encodes CSARDRGGTEAFF.

The CDR3 loop reads CASSFPTGDTDTQYF. The CDR3 DNA is TGCGCCAGCAGCTTTCCGACAGGCGACACAGATACGCAGTATTTT. The J gene is TRBJ2-3, the V gene TRBV5-1, with a tentative D call TRBD1 (6 bases). With 2 bases removed from V and 2 bases from J, the gap between germline ends came to 12 bases. The CDR3 contains 15 residues. Germline CDR1 SGHRS, CDR2 YFSETQ.

The gene calls are TRBV5-1 and TRBJ1-1; a weak D match, TRBD1 (5 bases). Germline V gene lookup returns CDR1 SGHRS and CDR2 YFSETQ. V lost 4 bases to trimming and J lost 0 bases, with 10 bases between them. This CDR3 has 14 amino acids. Here the CDR3 DNA reads TGCGCCAGCAGCGGACACAGCATGAACACTGAAGCTTTCTTT. This gives the protein CASSGHSMNTEAFF.

This clonotype was seen a handful of times. The V call is TRBV14, the J call TRBJ2-7, with 9 nucleotides matching TRBD1. Germline CDR1 reads SGHDN; CDR2 reads FVKESK. Germline trimming cut 5 bases from V and 3 bases from J; bases unmatched to any gene: 8. The CDR3 length is 15 residues. The CDR3 sequence: CASSSPGTGNYEQYF. The CDR3 bases are TGTGCCAGCAGCTCACCCGGGACAGGGAACTACGAGCAGTACTTC.

This clonotype was detected a few times. This chain uses TRBV10-3 with TRBJ2-5; perhaps D is TRBD1 or TRBD2 (5 bases each). V dropped 4 bases and J dropped 7 bases, with 16 bases sitting between them. The CDR3 spans 14 residues. Germline V gene data show CDR1 as ENHRY and CDR2 as SYGVKD. CDR3 amino acids: CAISGDPGPRTQYF. In DNA, the CDR3 is TGTGCCATCAGTGGGGACCCGGGACCAAGGACCCAGTACTTC.

This clonotype was observed a few times. This sequence joins TRBV5-1 and TRBJ2-3, with D perhaps matching TRBD1 or TRBD2 (7 bases each). CDR1 SGHRS and CDR2 YFSETQ come from the germline V gene. The CDR3 is 15 amino acids. V was shortened by 4 bases and J by 0 bases, with 12 bases between the two germline ends. The CDR3 sequence is CASSAGDSSTDTQYF. The CDR3 DNA reads TGCGCCAGCAGCGCGGGGGACAGCAGCACAGATACGCAGTATTTT.

There are many counts of this clonotype. The V gene is TRBV7-9, the J gene TRBJ2-1, with D possibly matching TRBD2 (6 bases). Trimming removed 1 base at V and 9 bases at J, with 16 bases between. From germline, CDR1 is SEHNR and CDR2 FQNEAQ (reference sequence). This CDR3 is 15 amino acids long. The CDR3 loop reads CASSLEAGNPSEQFF. The CDR3 nucleotides read TGTGCCAGCAGCTTAGAGGCGGGAAACCCCAGTGAGCAGTTCTTC.

The table lists this clonotype with a few counts. This rearrangement joins TRBV7-9 to TRBJ2-2, with D perhaps matching TRBD1 (5 bases). Germline V gene lookup returns CDR1 SEHNR and CDR2 FQNEAQ (reference sequence). Trimming shortened V by 2 bases and J by 3 bases, and 10 bases separated the two germline ends. The CDR3 length is 15 residues. The CDR3 DNA follows: TGTGCCAGCAGCTTAATTCCAGGGTACACCGGGGAGCTGTTTTTT. Translated, it gives CASSLIPGYTGELFF.

The V gene is TRBV20-1, the J gene TRBJ2-7; perhaps D is TRBD1 or TRBD2 (5 bases each). Trimming stripped 6 bases from V and 3 bases from J, with 15 bases between. Per germline, CDR1 DFQATT and CDR2 SNEGSKA (reference sequence). This CDR3 comprises 13 residues. CDR3 sequence reads: CSANLGTNYEQYF. The DNA for the CDR3 is TGCAGTGCCAACCTCGGGACCAACTACGAGCAGTACTTC.

This clonotype occurred a few times. The rearrangement joins TRBV7-9 to TRBJ2-4; 7 nucleotides agree with TRBD2. The CDR3 covers 14 residues. The V gene's germline CDR1 is SEHNR and CDR2 FQNEAQ (reference sequence). V lost 4 bases, J lost 10 bases, and 10 bases stayed unmatched. The CDR3 nucleotides read TGTGCCAGCAGCTCTCTCGGGGGGTTTGGTATTCAGTACTTC. As protein: CASSSLGGFGIQYF.